The rows below give T cell receptor beta chains drawn from one sample of a study of T-cell memory formation after mild COVID-19. MiXCR was run by TCRdb on the 5' RACE reads, yielding one entry per CDR3 protein. Of hundreds of thousands of distinct CDR3 sequences in the sample, 15% to 20% are singletons; the top ten hold 22%. Input material: PBMCs or a T cell subset sorted from them (not recorded which). All receptors come from a man younger than 35 who had mild COVID-19 (a few samples of this study predate the infection). Cell type and time point are not known. CDR3s leave out the opening cysteine and the closing phenylalanine or tryptophan.

V	J	CDR3
TRBV29-1	TRBJ2-3	SVEVTTYTQY
TRBV15	TRBJ2-3	ATSRDNGGFGDTQY
TRBV7-2	TRBJ2-2	ASSLVLAERGELF
TRBV10-1	TRBJ2-3	ASSDQERTDTQY
TRBV7-2	TRBJ1-2	ASTEGRSNYGYT
TRBV7-3	TRBJ1-1	ASSANTGTSEAF
TRBV5-1	TRBJ1-2	ASSLIGQAYSNYGYT
TRBV5-1	TRBJ2-5	ASSLFSGDQETQY
TRBV7-8	TRBJ2-1	ASQRTRVSDEQF
TRBV6-2/TRBV6-3	TRBJ1-1	ASSQGRGAF
TRBV5-1	TRBJ1-1	ASSLEPTGNTEAF
TRBV27	TRBJ2-7	ASSLRWGGEQY
TRBV5-1	TRBJ1-4	ASSFLGARIEKLF
TRBV18	TRBJ2-5	ATSPRTSGGPQETQY
TRBV24-1	TRBJ2-7	ATSASTVFDEQY
TRBV19	TRBJ2-1	ASRTGGGNEQF
TRBV7-3	TRBJ2-3	ASSSGQGYTDTQY
TRBV12-3/TRBV12-4	TRBJ2-5	ASTKAVFQETQY
TRBV5-1	TRBJ2-3	ASSLGRGAYTDTQY
TRBV4-1	TRBJ1-4	ASSPIGTGGEKLF
TRBV11-2	TRBJ1-1	ASSFRDRGTEAF
TRBV7-2	TRBJ2-3	ASSMGQWVADTQY